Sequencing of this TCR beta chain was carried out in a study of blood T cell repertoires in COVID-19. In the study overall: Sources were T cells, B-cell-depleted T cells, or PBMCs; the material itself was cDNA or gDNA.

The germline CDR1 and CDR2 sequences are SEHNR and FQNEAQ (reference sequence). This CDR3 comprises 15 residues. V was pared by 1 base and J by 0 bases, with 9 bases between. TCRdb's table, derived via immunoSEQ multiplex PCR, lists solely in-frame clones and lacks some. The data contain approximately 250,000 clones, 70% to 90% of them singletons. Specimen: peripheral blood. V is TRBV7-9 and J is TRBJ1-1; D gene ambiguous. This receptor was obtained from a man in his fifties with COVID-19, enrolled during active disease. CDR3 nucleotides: TGTGCCAGCAGCTTAGATTTCAGTATGAACACTGAAGCTTTCTTT. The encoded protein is CASSLDFSMNTEAFF.